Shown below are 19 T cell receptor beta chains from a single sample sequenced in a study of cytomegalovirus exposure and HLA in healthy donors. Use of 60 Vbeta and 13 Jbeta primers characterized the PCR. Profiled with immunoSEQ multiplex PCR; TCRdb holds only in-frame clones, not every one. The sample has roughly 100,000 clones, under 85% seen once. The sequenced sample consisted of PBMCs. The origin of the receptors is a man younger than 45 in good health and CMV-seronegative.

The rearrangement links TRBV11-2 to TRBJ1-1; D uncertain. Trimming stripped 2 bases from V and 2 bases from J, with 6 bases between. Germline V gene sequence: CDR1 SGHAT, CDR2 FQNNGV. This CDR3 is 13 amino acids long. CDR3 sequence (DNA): TGTGCCAGCAGCTTACAGGTAAACACTGAAGCTTTCTTT. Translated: CASSLQVNTEAFF.

CDR3 sequence (DNA): TGTGCCAGCAGCGCCGGGGGGCAGTCTGGAAACACCATATATTTT. It translates to CASSAGGQSGNTIYF. This chain joins TRBV9 and TRBJ1-3, with D possibly TRBD1 on 6 matching bases. The CDR3 sequence is 15 residues long. Germline values: CDR1 SGDLS, CDR2 YYNGEE. V lost 3 bases to trimming and J lost 1 base, with 11 bases between them.

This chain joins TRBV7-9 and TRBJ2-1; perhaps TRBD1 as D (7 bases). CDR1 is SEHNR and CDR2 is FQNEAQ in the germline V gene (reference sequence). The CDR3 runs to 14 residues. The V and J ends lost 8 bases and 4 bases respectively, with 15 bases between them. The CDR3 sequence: CASFSAGQYNEQFF. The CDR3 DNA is TGTGCCAGCTTCTCTGCGGGACAGTACAATGAGCAGTTCTTC.

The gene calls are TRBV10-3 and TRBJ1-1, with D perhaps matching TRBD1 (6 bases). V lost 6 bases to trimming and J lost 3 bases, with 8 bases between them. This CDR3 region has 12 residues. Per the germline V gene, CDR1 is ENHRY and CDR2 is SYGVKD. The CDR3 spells CAIRRQDTEAFF. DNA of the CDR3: TGTGCCATCAGACGACAGGACACTGAAGCTTTCTTT.

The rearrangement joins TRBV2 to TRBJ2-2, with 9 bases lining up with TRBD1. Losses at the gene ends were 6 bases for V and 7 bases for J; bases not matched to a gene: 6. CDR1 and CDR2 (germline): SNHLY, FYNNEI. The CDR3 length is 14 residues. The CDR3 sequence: CASRGTGWDGELFF. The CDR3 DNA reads TGTGCCAGCAGGGGGACAGGGTGGGACGGGGAGCTGTTTTTT. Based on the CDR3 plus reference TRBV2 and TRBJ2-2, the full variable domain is EPEVTQTPSHQVTQMGQEVILRCVPISNHLYFYWYRQILGQKVEFLVSFYNNEISEKSEIFDDQFSVERPDGSNFTLKIRSTKLEDSAMYFCASRGTGWDGELFFGEGSRLTVL.

The CDR3, as DNA: TGTGCCAGTACAGAGGCGGGCTGGGGGGGCACAGATACGCAGTATTTT. Translated, it gives CASTEAGWGGTDTQYF. This chain uses TRBV19 with TRBJ2-3; maybe TRBD2 (6 bases). Germline CDR1 and CDR2: LNHDA and SQIVND (reference sequence). The CDR3 has 16 amino acids. V was clipped by 7 bases and J by 1 base, with 18 bases between them.

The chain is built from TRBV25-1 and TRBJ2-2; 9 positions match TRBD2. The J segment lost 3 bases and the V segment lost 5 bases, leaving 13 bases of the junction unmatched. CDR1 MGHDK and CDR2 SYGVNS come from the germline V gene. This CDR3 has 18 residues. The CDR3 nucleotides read TGTGCCAGCAGTACCCCTAAGGGAGCGGGGGGTCACACCGGGGAGCTGTTTTTT. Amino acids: CASSTPKGAGGHTGELFF.

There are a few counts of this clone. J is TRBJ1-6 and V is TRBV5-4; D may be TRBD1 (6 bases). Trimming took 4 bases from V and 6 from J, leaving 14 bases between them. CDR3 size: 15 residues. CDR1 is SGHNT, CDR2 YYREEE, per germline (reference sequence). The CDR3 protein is CASSPDRNLNSPLHF. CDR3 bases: TGTGCCAGCAGCCCCGACAGGAACCTTAATTCACCCCTCCACTTT.

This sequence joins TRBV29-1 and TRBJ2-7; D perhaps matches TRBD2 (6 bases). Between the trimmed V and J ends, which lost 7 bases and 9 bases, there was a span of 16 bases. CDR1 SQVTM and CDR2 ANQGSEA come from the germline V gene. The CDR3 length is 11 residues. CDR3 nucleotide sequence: TGCAGCGCCCTGAGGCAGGGAGGGCAGTACTTC. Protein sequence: CSALRQGGQYF.

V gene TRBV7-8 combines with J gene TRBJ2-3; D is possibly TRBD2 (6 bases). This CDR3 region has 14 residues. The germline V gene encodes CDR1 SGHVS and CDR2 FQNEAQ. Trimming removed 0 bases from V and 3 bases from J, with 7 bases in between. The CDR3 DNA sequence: TGTGCCAGCAGCTTAGCCGGGAGAACAGATACGCAGTATTTT. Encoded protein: CASSLAGRTDTQYF.

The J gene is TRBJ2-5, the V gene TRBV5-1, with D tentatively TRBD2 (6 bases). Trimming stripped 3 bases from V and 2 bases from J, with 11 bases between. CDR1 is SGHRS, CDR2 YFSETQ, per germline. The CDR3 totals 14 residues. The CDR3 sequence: CASSSGRDQETQYF. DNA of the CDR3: TGCGCCAGCAGCTCCGGGAGAGATCAAGAGACCCAGTACTTC.

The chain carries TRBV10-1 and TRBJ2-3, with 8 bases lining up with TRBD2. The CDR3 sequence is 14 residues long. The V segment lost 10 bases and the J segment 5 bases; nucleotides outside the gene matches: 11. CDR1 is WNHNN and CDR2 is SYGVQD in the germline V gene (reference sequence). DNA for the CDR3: TGCGCCACTCTAACCGGGACTAGTAAAGATACGCAGTATTTT. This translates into CATLTGTSKDTQYF.

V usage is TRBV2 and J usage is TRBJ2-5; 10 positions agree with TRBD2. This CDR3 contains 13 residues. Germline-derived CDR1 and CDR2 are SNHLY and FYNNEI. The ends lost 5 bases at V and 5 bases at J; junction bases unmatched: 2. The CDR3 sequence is CASSFSGGETQYF. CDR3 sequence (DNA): TGTGCCAGCAGTTTTAGCGGGGGGGAGACCCAGTACTTC.

CDR3: CASSPPGGDYGYTF. CDR3 DNA sequence: TGTGCCAGCTCACCACCAGGGGGCGACTATGGCTACACCTTC. This chain joins TRBV18 and TRBJ1-2, with 7 bases aligning to TRBD1. The V gene end was trimmed by 0 bases and the J gene end by 3 bases; junction bases not matched to a gene: 1. There are 14 residues in the CDR3. Germline lookup yields CDR1 KGHSH and CDR2 LQKENI.

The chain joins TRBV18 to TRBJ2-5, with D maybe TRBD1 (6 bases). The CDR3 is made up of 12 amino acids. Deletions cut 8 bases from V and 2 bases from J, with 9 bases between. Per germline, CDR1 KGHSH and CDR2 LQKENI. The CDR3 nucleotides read TGTGCCAGCGGAGGACAGCAAGAGACCCAGTACTTC. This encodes CASGGQQETQYF.

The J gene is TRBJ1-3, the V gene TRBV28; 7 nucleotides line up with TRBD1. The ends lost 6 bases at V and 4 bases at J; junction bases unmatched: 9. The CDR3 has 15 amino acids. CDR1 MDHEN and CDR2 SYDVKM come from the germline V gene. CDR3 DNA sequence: TGTGCCAGCAGCCCACCCCCAGGGGGAGGAAACACCATATATTTT. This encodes CASSPPPGGGNTIYF.

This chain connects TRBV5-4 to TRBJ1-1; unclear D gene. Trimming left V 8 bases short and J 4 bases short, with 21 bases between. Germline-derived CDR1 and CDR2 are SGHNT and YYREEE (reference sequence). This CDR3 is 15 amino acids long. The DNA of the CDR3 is TGTGCCAGAACGGGCCACCCCCAGCGGATCACTGAAGCTTTCTTT. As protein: CARTGHPQRITEAFF.

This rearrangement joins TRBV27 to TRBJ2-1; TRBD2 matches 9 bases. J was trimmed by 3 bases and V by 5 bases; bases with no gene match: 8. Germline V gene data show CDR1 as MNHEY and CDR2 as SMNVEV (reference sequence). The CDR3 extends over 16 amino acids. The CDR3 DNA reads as TGTGCCAGCAGTCTGACTAGCGGAGGCCTCTACAATGAGCAGTTCTTC. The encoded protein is CASSLTSGGLYNEQFF.

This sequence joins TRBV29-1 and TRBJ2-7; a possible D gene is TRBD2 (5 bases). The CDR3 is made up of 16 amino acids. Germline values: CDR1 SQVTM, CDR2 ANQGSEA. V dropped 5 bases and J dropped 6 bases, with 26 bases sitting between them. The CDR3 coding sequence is TGCAGCGTTACTCCCCTTGAGGGCCCCTATGTCCGCGAGCAGTACTTC. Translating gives CSVTPLEGPYVREQYF.